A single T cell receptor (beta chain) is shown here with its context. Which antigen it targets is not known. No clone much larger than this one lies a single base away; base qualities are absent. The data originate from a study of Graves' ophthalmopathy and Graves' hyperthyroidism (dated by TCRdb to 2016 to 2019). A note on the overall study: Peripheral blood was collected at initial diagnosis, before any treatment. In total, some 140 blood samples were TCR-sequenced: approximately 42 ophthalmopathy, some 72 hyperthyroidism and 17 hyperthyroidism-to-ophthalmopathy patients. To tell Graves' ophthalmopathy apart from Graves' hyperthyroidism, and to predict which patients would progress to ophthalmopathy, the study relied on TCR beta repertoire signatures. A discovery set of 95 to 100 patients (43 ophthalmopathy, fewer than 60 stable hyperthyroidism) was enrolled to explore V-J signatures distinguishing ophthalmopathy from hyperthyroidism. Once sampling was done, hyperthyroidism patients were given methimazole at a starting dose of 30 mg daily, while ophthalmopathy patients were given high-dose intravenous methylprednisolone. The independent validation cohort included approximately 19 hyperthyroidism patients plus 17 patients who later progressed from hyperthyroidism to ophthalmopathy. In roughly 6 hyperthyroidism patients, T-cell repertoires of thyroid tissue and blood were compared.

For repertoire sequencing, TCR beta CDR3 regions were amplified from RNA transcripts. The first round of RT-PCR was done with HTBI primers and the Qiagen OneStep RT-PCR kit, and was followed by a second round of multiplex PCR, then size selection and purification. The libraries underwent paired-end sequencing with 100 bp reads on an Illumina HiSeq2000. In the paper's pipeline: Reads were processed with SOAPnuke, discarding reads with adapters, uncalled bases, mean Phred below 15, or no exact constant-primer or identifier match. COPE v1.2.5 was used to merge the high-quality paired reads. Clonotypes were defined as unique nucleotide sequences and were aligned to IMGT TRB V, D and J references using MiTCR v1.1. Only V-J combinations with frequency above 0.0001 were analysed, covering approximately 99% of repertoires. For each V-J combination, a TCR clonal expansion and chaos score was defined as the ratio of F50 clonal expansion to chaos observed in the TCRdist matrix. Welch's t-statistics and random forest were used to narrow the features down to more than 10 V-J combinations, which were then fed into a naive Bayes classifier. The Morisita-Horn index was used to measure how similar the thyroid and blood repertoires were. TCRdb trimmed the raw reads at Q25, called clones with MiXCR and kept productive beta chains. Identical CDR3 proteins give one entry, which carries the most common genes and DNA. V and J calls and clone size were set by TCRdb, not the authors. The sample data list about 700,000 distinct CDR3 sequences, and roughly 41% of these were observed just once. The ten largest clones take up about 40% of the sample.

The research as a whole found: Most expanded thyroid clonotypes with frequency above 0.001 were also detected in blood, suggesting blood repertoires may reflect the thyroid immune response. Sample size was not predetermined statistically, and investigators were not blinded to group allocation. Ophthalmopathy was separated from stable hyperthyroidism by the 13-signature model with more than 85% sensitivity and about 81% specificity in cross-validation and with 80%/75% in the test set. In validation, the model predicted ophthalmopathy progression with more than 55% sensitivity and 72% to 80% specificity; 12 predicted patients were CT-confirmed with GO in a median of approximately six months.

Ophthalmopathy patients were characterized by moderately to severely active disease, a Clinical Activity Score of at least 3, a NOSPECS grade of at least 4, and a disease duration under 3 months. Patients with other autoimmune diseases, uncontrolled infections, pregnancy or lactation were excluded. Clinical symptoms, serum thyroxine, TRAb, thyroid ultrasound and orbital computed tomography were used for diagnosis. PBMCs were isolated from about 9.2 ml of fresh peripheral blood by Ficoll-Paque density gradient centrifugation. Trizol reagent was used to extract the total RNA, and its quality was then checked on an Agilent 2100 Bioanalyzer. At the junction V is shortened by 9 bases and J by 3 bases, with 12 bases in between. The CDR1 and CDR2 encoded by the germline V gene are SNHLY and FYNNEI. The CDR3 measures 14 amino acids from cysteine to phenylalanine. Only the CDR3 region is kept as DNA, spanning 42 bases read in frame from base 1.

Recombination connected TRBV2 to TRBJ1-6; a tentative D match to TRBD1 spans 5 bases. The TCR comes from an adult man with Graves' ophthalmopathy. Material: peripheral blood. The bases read TGTGCCAGGAGGGGTCGGAGCTATAATTCACCCCTCCACTTT. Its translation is CARRGRSYNSPLHF.